A selection of T cell receptor beta chains follows, all from one sample in a study of cytomegalovirus exposure and HLA in healthy donors. TCRdb's table, derived via immunoSEQ multiplex PCR, lists solely in-frame clones and lacks some. The sample carries approximately 190,000 clones, around 86% recorded once. Sequencing used PBMCs. Every receptor here comes from a woman under 30 in good health and CMV-seronegative. Both conserved end residues are part of each CDR3. Fields, in order: D gene, J gene, V gene, clone size, CDR3 DNA, CDR3 protein. D genes are given only for firm matches. Size tells how often a clone was seen (once, few, many) or the class of an expanded clone, and some rows leave it out.

d_call: TRBD1; j_call: TRBJ2-7; v_call: TRBV27; clone_size: NA; cdr3_nt: TGTGCCAGCAGTTTCCTGGGACAGGGATTGTACGAGCAGTACTTC; cdr3_aa: CASSFLGQGLYEQYF
d_call: NA; j_call: TRBJ2-1; v_call: TRBV5-5; clone_size: NA; cdr3_nt: TGTGCCAGCACCATATTTAGCGGTGGACTAGAGCAGTTCTTC; cdr3_aa: CASTIFSGGLEQFF
d_call: NA; j_call: TRBJ2-1; v_call: TRBV7-9; clone_size: NA; cdr3_nt: TGTGCCAGCAGCTTTAGTGAGCAGTTCTTC; cdr3_aa: CASSFSEQFF
d_call: NA; j_call: TRBJ2-2; v_call: TRBV7-9; clone_size: NA; cdr3_nt: TGTGCCAGCAGCTGGGCCGGATCAGGGGCGAACACCGGGGAGCTGTTTTTT; cdr3_aa: CASSWAGSGANTGELFF
d_call: NA; j_call: TRBJ2-1; v_call: TRBV4-2; clone_size: NA; cdr3_nt: TGTGCCAGCAGCCAAGAGATCAGCGGCTCCTACAATGAGCAGTTCTTC; cdr3_aa: CASSQEISGSYNEQFF
d_call: NA; j_call: TRBJ2-5; v_call: TRBV19; clone_size: NA; cdr3_nt: TGTGCCAGTAGTGAGGCAGGACATCAAGAGACCCAGTACTTC; cdr3_aa: CASSEAGHQETQYF
d_call: NA; j_call: TRBJ2-5; v_call: TRBV11-2; clone_size: NA; cdr3_nt: TGTGCCAGCAGCCTCCACGTAGCAGAGACCCAGTACTTC; cdr3_aa: CASSLHVAETQYF
d_call: TRBD2; j_call: TRBJ2-7; v_call: TRBV11-2; clone_size: NA; cdr3_nt: TGTGCCAGCAGCGGGATCGGGACTAGCGCCTACTACGAGCAGTACTTC; cdr3_aa: CASSGIGTSAYYEQYF
d_call: NA; j_call: TRBJ2-7; v_call: TRBV5-6; clone_size: few; cdr3_nt: TGTGCCAGCAGCTTGGACACCTACGAGCAGTACTTC; cdr3_aa: CASSLDTYEQYF
d_call: TRBD2; j_call: TRBJ2-7; v_call: TRBV27; clone_size: NA; cdr3_nt: TGTGCCAGCAGTTCCGGGACTAGCGGGTACGAGCAGTACTTC; cdr3_aa: CASSSGTSGYEQYF
d_call: NA; j_call: TRBJ1-1; v_call: TRBV10-3; clone_size: few; cdr3_nt: TGTGCCATCAGTGGGGGATCGGGAAACACTGAAGCTTTCTTT; cdr3_aa: CAISGGSGNTEAFF
d_call: TRBD2; j_call: TRBJ2-7; v_call: TRBV5-1; clone_size: NA; cdr3_nt: TGCGCCAGCAGCACCGGACTAGCGGGATGGGGCCGCTACGAGCAGTACTTC; cdr3_aa: CASSTGLAGWGRYEQYF
d_call: TRBD1; j_call: TRBJ1-4; v_call: TRBV7-8; clone_size: NA; cdr3_nt: TGTGCCAGCAGCCGATCCACAGGGGGAAATGAAAAACTGTTTTTT; cdr3_aa: CASSRSTGGNEKLFF
d_call: TRBD2; j_call: TRBJ2-1; v_call: TRBV5-1; clone_size: NA; cdr3_nt: TGCGCCAGCAGCAGCCTAGCGGGAGAAGGGGAGCAGTTCTTC; cdr3_aa: CASSSLAGEGEQFF
d_call: TRBD2; j_call: TRBJ2-3; v_call: TRBV5-1; clone_size: NA; cdr3_nt: TGCGCCAGCAGCTTATCTAGCGGGGCCACAGATACGCAGTATTTT; cdr3_aa: CASSLSSGATDTQYF
d_call: NA; j_call: TRBJ2-1; v_call: TRBV11-1; clone_size: NA; cdr3_nt: TGTGCCAGCAGCTTCGAGGATTCCTACAATGAGCAGTTCTTC; cdr3_aa: CASSFEDSYNEQFF
d_call: TRBD1; j_call: TRBJ1-4; v_call: TRBV6-5; clone_size: NA; cdr3_nt: TGTGCCAGCAGGGCTGGGACAGCAAATGAAAAACTGTTTTTT; cdr3_aa: CASRAGTANEKLFF
d_call: TRBD2; j_call: TRBJ2-7; v_call: TRBV4-1; clone_size: NA; cdr3_nt: TGCGCCAGCAGCCAAGATCCTGGACTAGCAACCTACGAGCAGTACTTC; cdr3_aa: CASSQDPGLATYEQYF
d_call: TRBD2; j_call: TRBJ2-7; v_call: TRBV28; clone_size: NA; cdr3_nt: TGTGCCAGCAGTCAGCCTTTAGCGGGAGTTTACGAGCAGTACTTC; cdr3_aa: CASSQPLAGVYEQYF
d_call: TRBD1; j_call: TRBJ2-5; v_call: TRBV6-5; clone_size: once; cdr3_nt: TGTGCCAGCAGTAACAGGGGTATCGAGACCCAGTACTTC; cdr3_aa: CASSNRGIETQYF
d_call: NA; j_call: TRBJ2-5; v_call: TRBV23-1; clone_size: few; cdr3_nt: TGCGCCAGCAGTCAATCGGCAGGGCTTAGCGAGACCCAGTACTTC; cdr3_aa: CASSQSAGLSETQYF
d_call: TRBD1; j_call: TRBJ2-5; v_call: TRBV28; clone_size: few; cdr3_nt: TGTGCCAGCATTGCGGACAGGGAACATCAGGAGACCCAGTACTTC; cdr3_aa: CASIADREHQETQYF
d_call: NA; j_call: TRBJ2-7; v_call: TRBV28; clone_size: NA; cdr3_nt: TGTGCCAGCAGTTTTTCAGCGGAAGGTTTTCGGGACTACGAGCAGTACTTC; cdr3_aa: CASSFSAEGFRDYEQYF
d_call: TRBD1; j_call: TRBJ2-5; v_call: TRBV28; clone_size: NA; cdr3_nt: TGTGCCAGCAACCCGACAGGGGGCCGTGAGACCCAGTACTTC; cdr3_aa: CASNPTGGRETQYF
d_call: NA; j_call: TRBJ2-7; v_call: TRBV6-5; clone_size: few; cdr3_nt: TGTGCCAGCAGTTCTACCGGGTCCTACGAGCAGTACTTC; cdr3_aa: CASSSTGSYEQYF
d_call: TRBD1; j_call: TRBJ1-1; v_call: TRBV9; clone_size: NA; cdr3_nt: TGTGCCAGCAGCGTAAGTCTGGGGGACAGGGGGGACGCTGAAGCTTTCTTT; cdr3_aa: CASSVSLGDRGDAEAFF
d_call: TRBD2; j_call: TRBJ2-2; v_call: TRBV5-1; clone_size: NA; cdr3_nt: TGCGCCAGCAGCGCGGCGACAGAAACAAACCTAGCGGGAGGAAGGTCCGGGGAGCTGTTTTTT; cdr3_aa: CASSAATETNLAGGRSGELFF
d_call: TRBD2; j_call: TRBJ2-1; v_call: TRBV11-2; clone_size: NA; cdr3_nt: TGTGCCAGCAGCTTAAGGGCGGGGGTCCTCGATGAGCAGTTCTTC; cdr3_aa: CASSLRAGVLDEQFF
d_call: NA; j_call: TRBJ1-1; v_call: TRBV7-9; clone_size: NA; cdr3_nt: TGTGCCAGCAGCTTCAGCATAATACAGGGCTCTGAAGCTTTCTTT; cdr3_aa: CASSFSIIQGSEAFF
d_call: TRBD1; j_call: TRBJ1-1; v_call: TRBV25-1; clone_size: few; cdr3_nt: TGTGCCAGCAGTGACGGGACAGTGAACACTGAAGCTTTCTTT; cdr3_aa: CASSDGTVNTEAFF
d_call: NA; j_call: TRBJ2-1; v_call: TRBV4-1; clone_size: few; cdr3_nt: TGCGCCAGCAGCCAAGATAACACGAAGCAGTTCTTC; cdr3_aa: CASSQDNTKQFF
d_call: NA; j_call: TRBJ2-1; v_call: TRBV6-5; clone_size: NA; cdr3_nt: TGTGCCAGCACGGGGTTGGCGGTTGGTAATGAGCAGTTCTTC; cdr3_aa: CASTGLAVGNEQFF
d_call: TRBD1; j_call: TRBJ1-4; v_call: TRBV19; clone_size: few; cdr3_nt: TGTGCCAGTAGTATAGGGACAGGGAGAGAAAAACTGTTTTTT; cdr3_aa: CASSIGTGREKLFF
d_call: TRBD2; j_call: TRBJ2-4; v_call: TRBV19; clone_size: NA; cdr3_nt: TGTGCCAGTAGTATAGATCCTGCTCGGGGGGGCGTTCAGTACTTC; cdr3_aa: CASSIDPARGGVQYF
d_call: TRBD1; j_call: TRBJ2-4; v_call: TRBV9; clone_size: NA; cdr3_nt: TGTGCCAGCAGCGAAAGACAGGGGGCAGACATTCAGTACTTC; cdr3_aa: CASSERQGADIQYF
d_call: TRBD2; j_call: TRBJ2-1; v_call: TRBV27; clone_size: NA; cdr3_nt: TGTGCCAGCAGTTTAAGGTTGGGAGCGGGGGGTCCTAGTTTCTTC; cdr3_aa: CASSLRLGAGGPSFF
d_call: NA; j_call: TRBJ2-1; v_call: TRBV5-6; clone_size: NA; cdr3_nt: TGTGCCAGCAGCTTGGGTGGAGACAGCAATGAGCAGTTCTTC; cdr3_aa: CASSLGGDSNEQFF
d_call: TRBD1; j_call: TRBJ1-1; v_call: TRBV10-3; clone_size: NA; cdr3_nt: TGTGCCATCAGTGAGTCGGCAGGGGGCCTTATGAACACTGAAGCTTTCTTT; cdr3_aa: CAISESAGGLMNTEAFF
d_call: TRBD2; j_call: TRBJ2-5; v_call: TRBV27; clone_size: NA; cdr3_nt: TGTGCCAGCAAGAGGAGGGCTAGCGGGTACGTGGAGACCCAGTACTTC; cdr3_aa: CASKRRASGYVETQYF
d_call: TRBD1; j_call: TRBJ2-1; v_call: TRBV19; clone_size: NA; cdr3_nt: TGTGCCAGGAGAGATAGGGGGCATGAGCAGTTCTTC; cdr3_aa: CARRDRGHEQFF
d_call: TRBD2; j_call: TRBJ2-1; v_call: TRBV7-2; clone_size: NA; cdr3_nt: TGTGCCAGCAGCTTAGGCGGGGGGAACTACAATGAGCAGTTCTTC; cdr3_aa: CASSLGGGNYNEQFF
d_call: NA; j_call: TRBJ2-3; v_call: TRBV4-1; clone_size: NA; cdr3_nt: TGCGCCAGCAGCCAATCCGGACTTGCAGATACGCAGTATTTT; cdr3_aa: CASSQSGLADTQYF
d_call: TRBD2; j_call: TRBJ2-2; v_call: TRBV5-4; clone_size: NA; cdr3_nt: TGTGCCAGCAGCTTGGAAGCGGGGAGTTTGACCGGGGAGCTGTTTTTT; cdr3_aa: CASSLEAGSLTGELFF
d_call: NA; j_call: TRBJ1-1; v_call: TRBV7-9; clone_size: once; cdr3_nt: TGTGCCAGCAGCTTAGAAGCCCGTCTAACCCTCCTGAACACTGAAGCTTTCTTT; cdr3_aa: CASSLEARLTLLNTEAFF
d_call: TRBD2; j_call: TRBJ2-3; v_call: TRBV4-1; clone_size: NA; cdr3_nt: TGCGCCAGCAGCCCTTCGGGACTAGCGAGGGCAGATACGCAGTATTTT; cdr3_aa: CASSPSGLARADTQYF
d_call: TRBD2; j_call: TRBJ2-5; v_call: TRBV5-4; clone_size: few; cdr3_nt: TGTGCCAGCAGCGACCCAGAGCGGGGTAGGAAAGAGACCCAGTACTTC; cdr3_aa: CASSDPERGRKETQYF
d_call: NA; j_call: TRBJ2-7; v_call: TRBV21-1; clone_size: few; cdr3_nt: TGTGCCAGCAGCAAAGACCCAGGGCAGGGGATGCACGAGCAGTACTTC; cdr3_aa: CASSKDPGQGMHEQYF
d_call: NA; j_call: TRBJ1-2; v_call: TRBV6-1; clone_size: NA; cdr3_nt: TGTGCCAAGAGGAGACCGACAGACTATGGCTACACCTTC; cdr3_aa: CAKRRPTDYGYTF
d_call: NA; j_call: TRBJ2-7; v_call: TRBV20-1; clone_size: NA; cdr3_nt: TGCAGTGCCTCCGGGTTCTACGAGCAGTACTTC; cdr3_aa: CSASGFYEQYF
d_call: TRBD2; j_call: TRBJ2-1; v_call: TRBV6-5; clone_size: NA; cdr3_nt: TGTGCCAGCAGTCCTTCCGGACTAGCGGGAGGTGAGCAGTTCTTC; cdr3_aa: CASSPSGLAGGEQFF